This TCR beta chain emerged from a study of a mutant IDH1 vaccine in newly diagnosed glioma. Study conclusions and caveats: Vaccine-induced immune responses occurred in 93.3% of patients.

Comment on this clone: The antigen is not known.

The V gene lost 4 bases and the J gene lost 5 bases, with 15 bases spanning the gap. The CDR3 consists of 13 residues. Germline V CDR1 and CDR2: GTSNPN, SVGIG (reference sequence). As to time point: baseline, week 1 (first vaccination visit). Treatment specified: pre-vaccination baseline after standard-of-care therapy. Profiling relied on immunoSEQ multiplex PCR, and the TCRdb table lists in-frame clones only, not all of them. The repertoire holds about 88,000 clones, with 82% as singletons. This TCR came from a middle-aged man with glioma. Some clones in this sample may be carry-over from other donors' samples. The sequencing here drew on PBMCs, taken from a glioma patient treated with radiotherapy, temozolomide or both. The chain carries TRBV30 and TRBJ2-7, with D possibly TRBD2 on 5 matching bases. CDR3: CAWTAGVWDEQYF. In nucleotides, the CDR3 is TGTGCCTGGACGGCGGGCGTATGGGACGAGCAGTACTTC.